This entry lists 17 T cell receptor beta chains sequenced from one sample in a study of T-cell memory formation after mild COVID-19. TCRdb fed the 5' RACE reads into MiXCR, producing one record per CDR3 protein. Of about 350,000 distinct CDR3 sequences listed, around 28% are singletons. Input material: PBMCs or a T cell subset sorted from them (not recorded which). The receptors shown here come from an adult woman who had mild COVID-19 (a few samples of this study predate the infection). Cell type and time point are not known.

The sample holds a few counts of this clonotype. The chain couples TRBV12-3 or TRBV12-4 to TRBJ2-1; D is perhaps TRBD1 (7 bases). V dropped 3 bases and J dropped 9 bases, with 21 bases sitting between them. This CDR3 comprises 16 residues. The CDR3 reads CASSFISSSQGGEQFF. CDR3 nucleotides: TGTGCCAGCAGTTTCATCTCATCTAGCCAGGGGGGTGAGCAGTTCTTC.

V usage is TRBV12-3 or TRBV12-4 and J usage is TRBJ2-7; D unclear. Trimming stripped 2 bases from V and 3 bases from J, with 5 bases between. This CDR3 is built from 12 residues. CDR3 nucleotide sequence: TGTGCCAGCAGTTTATATCGCTACGAGCAGTACTTC. It encodes CASSLYRYEQYF.

The chain carries TRBV20-1 and TRBJ2-5; D not certain. V was clipped by 0 bases and J by 5 bases, with 16 bases between them. The germline V gene encodes CDR1 DFQATT and CDR2 SNEGSKA (reference sequence). The CDR3 runs 15 residues. This CDR3 reads CSARDRRDARETQYF. CDR3 coding DNA: TGCAGTGCTAGAGATCGGAGAGACGCCCGGGAGACCCAGTACTTC.

The table lists this clonotype with many counts. The chain carries TRBV6-1 and TRBJ1-5; D might be TRBD1 (5 bases). V dropped 7 bases and J dropped 3 bases, with 16 bases sitting between them. The CDR3 is 15 amino acids. Germline lookup yields CDR1 MNHNS and CDR2 SASEGT. CDR3 sequence (DNA): TGTGCCAGCAATAAGGGGACCAGGGACAATCAGCCCCAGCATTTT. Protein: CASNKGTRDNQPQHF.

For the CDR3, the DNA is TGTGCCAGCAGCCAAGTAAGGGGGGCAGGGAATTCACCCCTCCACTTT. Its translation: CASSQVRGAGNSPLHF. The chain employs TRBV3-1 and TRBJ1-6; the D gene is possibly TRBD1 (6 bases). The ends were cut back, 1 base at V and 7 bases at J, with 14 bases in the middle. Germline-derived CDR1 and CDR2 are LGHDT and YNNKEL (reference sequence). This CDR3 spans 16 amino acids.

This sequence joins TRBV10-3 and TRBJ2-7; TRBD1 agrees at 9 bases. Germline values: CDR1 ENHRY, CDR2 SYGVKD. The V segment lost 6 bases and the J segment 0 bases; nucleotides outside the gene matches: 3. This CDR3 spans 14 amino acids. CDR3 in DNA: TGTGCCATCAGGGGACAGGGCCTCTCCTACGAGCAGTACTTC. Translated: CAIRGQGLSYEQYF.

This sequence joins TRBV7-9 and TRBJ2-7, with 7 nucleotides matching TRBD1. This CDR3 has 13 residues. Germline loops: CDR1 SEHNR, CDR2 FQNEAQ (reference sequence). Trimming took 4 bases from V and 9 from J; bases not matched to a gene: 9. The CDR3 is CASSSRDSAGQYF. The CDR3, as DNA: TGTGCCAGCAGCTCTAGGGACAGCGCGGGGCAGTACTTC.

The chain carries TRBV7-3 and TRBJ1-1; tentatively, D is TRBD1 (5 bases). Germline V lookup: CDR1 SGHTA, CDR2 FQGTGA. V shed 5 bases and J shed 3 bases, with 16 bases lying between them. The CDR3 totals 15 residues. The CDR3 sequence is CASSPQGGLDTEAFF. CDR3 bases: TGTGCCAGCAGCCCCCAGGGAGGGTTGGACACTGAAGCTTTCTTT.

The rearrangement joins TRBV29-1 to TRBJ2-7; D could derive from TRBD1 or TRBD2 (6 bases each). CDR3 length: 15 amino acids. Looked up from germline, CDR1 is SQVTM and CDR2 is ANQGSEA. V lost 5 bases and J lost 3, with 20 bases in between. The CDR3 region is CSVCGWGANSYEQYF. CDR3 nucleotides: TGCAGCGTTTGTGGATGGGGGGCGAACAGCTACGAGCAGTACTTC.

This rearrangement joins TRBV7-9 to TRBJ1-2; 9 bases agree with TRBD1. The germline V gene encodes CDR1 SEHNR and CDR2 FQNEAQ (reference sequence). This CDR3 region has 15 residues. The ends lost 4 bases at V and 7 bases at J; junction bases unmatched: 10. The CDR3 DNA reads as TGTGCCAGCAGCTCAGAGATACAGGGGGCGCGTGGCTACACCTTC. Its translation: CASSSEIQGARGYTF.

This clonotype was seen a few times. CDR3 sequence: CASSQAGQTYEQYF. CDR3 DNA sequence: TGTGCCAGCAGCCAAGCAGGACAGACCTACGAGCAGTACTTC. The rearrangement uses TRBV3-1 and TRBJ2-7, with D possibly being TRBD1 (6 bases). Germline CDR1 LGHDT, CDR2 YNNKEL (reference sequence). The CDR3 has 14 residues. The V end lost 1 base, the J end lost 2 bases, and 9 bases lay between the germline ends.

This clonotype was counted a few times. CDR3 region: CASSLHRGGVTEAFF. The CDR3 DNA reads TGTGCCAGCAGCTTACACAGGGGTGGGGTCACTGAAGCTTTCTTT. The rearrangement uses TRBV5-6 and TRBJ1-1, with TRBD1 matching over 7 bases. Germline values: CDR1 SGHDT, CDR2 YYEEEE. After removal of 2 bases from V and 4 bases from J, the junction contained 8 bases not matched to a gene. The CDR3 runs to 15 residues.

The table lists this clonotype with a count of one. V gene TRBV12-3 or TRBV12-4 combines with J gene TRBJ2-4, with TRBD2 matching over 14 bases. V was pared by 5 bases and J by 6 bases, with 3 bases of the junction left unmatched. The CDR3 spans 15 residues. CDR3 residues: CASSPTSGRANIQYF. CDR3 sequence (DNA): TGTGCCAGCAGTCCGACTAGCGGGAGGGCAAACATTCAGTACTTC.

This clonotype was detected a few times. The chain couples TRBV4-2 to TRBJ2-1, with 7 bases identical to TRBD1. J gave up 3 bases and V 0 bases, and 8 bases lay outside the gene matches. The CDR3 extends over 17 amino acids. The germline V gene has CDR1 LGHNA and CDR2 YNFKEQ. The CDR3 spells CASSQDRQGANYNEQFF. The CDR3 bases are TGTGCCAGCAGCCAAGATAGACAGGGAGCTAACTACAATGAGCAGTTCTTC.

This chain connects TRBV15 to TRBJ1-1; D call uncertain. Germline CDR1 and CDR2: LNHNV and YYDKDF (reference sequence). V dropped 4 bases and J dropped 3 bases, with 6 bases sitting between them. The CDR3 runs 12 residues. The CDR3 sequence: CATSNGYTEAFF. Written as DNA, the CDR3 is TGTGCCACCAGCAACGGCTACACTGAAGCTTTCTTT.

The chain employs TRBV20-1 and TRBJ1-2; 7 bases align to TRBD1. Germline assignment: CDR1 DFQATT and CDR2 SNEGSKA (reference sequence). Unmatched junction bases numbered 14, after V lost 3 bases and J lost 7 bases. The CDR3 covers 15 residues. Written as DNA, the CDR3 is TGCAGTGCTAGCAAAGGGGGCGGAATTATGGGTGGCTACACCTTC. Its translation is CSASKGGGIMGGYTF.

The rearrangement links TRBV4-1 to TRBJ1-2; D is possibly TRBD1 (5 bases). The length of the CDR3 is 16 residues. Germline CDR1 MGHRA, CDR2 YSYEKL. V lost 5 bases and J lost 4, with 20 bases in between. DNA of the CDR3: TGCGCCAGCAGCAGATCCCTACAGGAAGAGGGCTATGGCTACACCTTC. This gives the protein CASSRSLQEEGYGYTF.